This T cell receptor beta chain was sequenced for a study of T cell changes during pregnancy in multiple sclerosis (dated by TCRdb to about 2019). Notes on the research overall: The study examined how the T cell repertoire changed over the course of pregnancy in women with multiple sclerosis.

Trimming takes 6 bases off V and 7 bases off J; junction bases not matched to a gene: 2. The CDR3 holds 11 amino acids from the cysteine to the phenylalanine. The only DNA kept is the CDR3, 33 bases in frame from the first base. The germline V gene supplies CDR1 SQVTM and CDR2 ANQGSEA. A remark on this clone: Its antigen specificity is not known. Within one base of it there is no much larger clone, and no base qualities were kept.

The library came from the immunoSEQ multiplex PCR assay. In its TCRdb copy, this immuneACCESS table keeps in-frame sequences only and misses some clones. Where compared with another copy, unresolved V genes explain less than half of these, and the others have no known cause. Across this sample there are 50,000 or so clones, with more than 90% seen only once. Around 0.4% of the sample lies in the top ten. Sequences were derived from CD4+ T cells from peripheral blood mononuclear cells, sampled before pregnancy. Recombination linked TRBV29-1 to TRBJ1-5; 8 bases in the junction line up with TRBD1. This TCR was sampled from a female donor with multiple sclerosis, enrolled in a pregnancy study. The nucleotide sequence reads TGCAGCGTCGGACAGGGCCAGCCCCAGCATTTT. Its amino acids are CSVGQGQPQHF.